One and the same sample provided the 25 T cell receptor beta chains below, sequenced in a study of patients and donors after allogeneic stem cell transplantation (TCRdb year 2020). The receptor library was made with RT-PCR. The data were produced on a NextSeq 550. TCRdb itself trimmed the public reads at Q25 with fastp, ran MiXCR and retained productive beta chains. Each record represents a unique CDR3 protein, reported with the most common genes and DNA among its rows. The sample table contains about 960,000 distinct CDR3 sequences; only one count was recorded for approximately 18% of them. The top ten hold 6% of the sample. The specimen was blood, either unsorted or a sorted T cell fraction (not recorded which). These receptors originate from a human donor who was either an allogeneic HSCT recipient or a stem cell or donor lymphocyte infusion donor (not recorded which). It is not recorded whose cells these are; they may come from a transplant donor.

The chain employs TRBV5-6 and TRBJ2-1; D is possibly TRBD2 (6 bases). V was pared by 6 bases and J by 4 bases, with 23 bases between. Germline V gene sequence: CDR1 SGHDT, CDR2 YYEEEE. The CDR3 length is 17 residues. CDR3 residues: CASNPLAIQARYNEQFF. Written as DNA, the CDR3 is TGTGCCAGCAACCCCCTAGCGATCCAGGCCCGATACAATGAGCAGTTCTTC.

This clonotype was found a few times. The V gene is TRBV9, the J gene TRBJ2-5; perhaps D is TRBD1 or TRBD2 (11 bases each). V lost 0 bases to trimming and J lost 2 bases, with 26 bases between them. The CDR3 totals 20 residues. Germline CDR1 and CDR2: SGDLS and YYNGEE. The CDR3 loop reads CASSVGPGTGGLAEQETQYF. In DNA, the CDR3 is TGTGCCAGCAGCGTAGGACCGGGGACAGGGGGACTAGCGGAGCAAGAGACCCAGTACTTC.

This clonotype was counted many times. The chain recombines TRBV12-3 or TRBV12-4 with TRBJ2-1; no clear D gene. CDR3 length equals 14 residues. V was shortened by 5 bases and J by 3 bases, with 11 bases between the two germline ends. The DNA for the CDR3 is TGTGCCAGCAGTCCCAATTCCATCTACAATGAGCAGTTCTTC. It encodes CASSPNSIYNEQFF.

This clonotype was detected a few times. CDR3 DNA: TGCAGTGCTAGGAGTGAAGGGCGAGGACCCTCCTACGAGCAGTACTTC. Residues: CSARSEGRGPSYEQYF. V and J are TRBV20-1 and TRBJ2-7; the D is unclear. Germline CDR1 DFQATT, CDR2 SNEGSKA (reference sequence). V lost 3 bases and J lost 0, with 18 bases in between. The CDR3 consists of 16 residues.

CDR3 bases: TGTGCCAGCAGCCCCGGAGGGCAGGGAACAGATACGCAGTATTTT. Translated, it gives CASSPGGQGTDTQYF. The genes are TRBV7-3 and TRBJ2-3, with a possible D match to TRBD2 (6 bases). The ends were cut back, 5 bases at V and 3 bases at J, with 15 bases in the middle. CDR3 length: 15 residues. CDR1 and CDR2 from the germline V gene are SGHTA and FQGTGA. Drawing the rest from reference TRBV7-3 and TRBJ2-3, the complete variable domain is GAGVSQTPSNKVTEKGKYVELRCDPISGHTALYWYRQSLGQGPEFLIYFQGTGAADDSGLPNDRFFAVRPEGSVSTLKIQRTERGDSAVYLCASSPGGQGTDTQYFGPGTRLTVL.

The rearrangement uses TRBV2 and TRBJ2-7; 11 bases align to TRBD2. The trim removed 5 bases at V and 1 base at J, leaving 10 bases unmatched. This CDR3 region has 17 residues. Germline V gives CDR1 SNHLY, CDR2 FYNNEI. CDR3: CASSYWRTSGLSYEQYF. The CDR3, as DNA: TGTGCCAGCAGTTACTGGAGGACTAGCGGGCTTTCCTACGAGCAGTACTTC. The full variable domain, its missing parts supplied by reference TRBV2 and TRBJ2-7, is EPEVTQTPSHQVTQMGQEVILRCVPISNHLYFYWYRQILGQKVEFLVSFYNNEISEKSEIFDDQFSVERPDGSNFTLKIRSTKLEDSAMYFCASSYWRTSGLSYEQYFGPGTRLTVT.

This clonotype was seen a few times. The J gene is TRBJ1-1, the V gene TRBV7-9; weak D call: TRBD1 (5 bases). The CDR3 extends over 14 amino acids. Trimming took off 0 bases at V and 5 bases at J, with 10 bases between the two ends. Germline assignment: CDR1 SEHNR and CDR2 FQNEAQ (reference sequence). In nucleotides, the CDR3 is TGTGCCAGCAGCTTAGCGGGGGTACGAACTGAAGCTTTCTTT. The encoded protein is CASSLAGVRTEAFF.

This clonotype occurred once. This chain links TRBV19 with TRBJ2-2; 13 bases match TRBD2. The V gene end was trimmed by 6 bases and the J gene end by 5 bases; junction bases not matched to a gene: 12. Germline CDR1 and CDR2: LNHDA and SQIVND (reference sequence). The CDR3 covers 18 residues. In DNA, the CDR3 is TGTGCCAGTAGAAGGTTACTAGCGGGAGGGCCTGGGACCGGGGAGCTGTTTTTT. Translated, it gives CASRRLLAGGPGTGELFF.

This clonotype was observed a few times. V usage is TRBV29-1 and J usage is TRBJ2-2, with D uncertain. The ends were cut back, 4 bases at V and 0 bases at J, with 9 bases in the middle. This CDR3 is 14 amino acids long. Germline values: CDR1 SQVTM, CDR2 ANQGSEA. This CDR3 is CSVAQQTNTGELFF. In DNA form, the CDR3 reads TGCAGCGTTGCCCAGCAGACGAACACCGGGGAGCTGTTTTTT.

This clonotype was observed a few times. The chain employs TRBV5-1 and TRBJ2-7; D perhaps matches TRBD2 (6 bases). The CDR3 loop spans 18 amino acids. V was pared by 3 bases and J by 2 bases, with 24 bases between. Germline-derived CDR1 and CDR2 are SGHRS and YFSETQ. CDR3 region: CASSSSVLGGLVAYEQYF. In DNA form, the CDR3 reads TGCGCCAGCAGCTCCTCTGTTTTGGGGGGTTTAGTCGCCTACGAGCAGTACTTC.

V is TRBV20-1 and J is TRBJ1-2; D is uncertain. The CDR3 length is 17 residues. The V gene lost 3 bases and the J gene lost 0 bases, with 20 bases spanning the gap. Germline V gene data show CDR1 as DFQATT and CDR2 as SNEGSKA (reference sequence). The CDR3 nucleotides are TGCAGTGCTAGTGTCAGTCCTTTCCGACTAGCTAACTATGGCTACACCTTC. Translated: CSASVSPFRLANYGYTF.

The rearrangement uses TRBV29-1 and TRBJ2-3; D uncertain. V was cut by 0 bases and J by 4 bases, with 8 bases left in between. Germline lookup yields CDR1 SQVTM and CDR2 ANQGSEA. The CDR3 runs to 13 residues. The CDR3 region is CSVEEVVADTQYF. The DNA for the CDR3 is TGCAGCGTTGAAGAGGTAGTTGCAGATACGCAGTATTTT.

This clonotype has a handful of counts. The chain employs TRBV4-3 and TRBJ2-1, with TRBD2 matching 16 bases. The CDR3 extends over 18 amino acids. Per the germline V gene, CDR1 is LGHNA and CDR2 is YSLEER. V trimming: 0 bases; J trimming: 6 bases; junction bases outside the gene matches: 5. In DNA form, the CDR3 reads TGCGCCAGCAGCCAAGACAGGGGACTAGCGGGGGGGAGCAATGAGCAGTTCTTC. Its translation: CASSQDRGLAGGSNEQFF.

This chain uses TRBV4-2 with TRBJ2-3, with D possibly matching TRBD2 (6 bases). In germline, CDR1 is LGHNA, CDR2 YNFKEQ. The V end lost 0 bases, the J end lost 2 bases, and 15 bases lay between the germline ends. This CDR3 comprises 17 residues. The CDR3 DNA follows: TGTGCCAGCAGCCAAGAAGCGGTAGCGGATCCCACAGATACGCAGTATTTT. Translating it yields CASSQEAVADPTDTQYF.

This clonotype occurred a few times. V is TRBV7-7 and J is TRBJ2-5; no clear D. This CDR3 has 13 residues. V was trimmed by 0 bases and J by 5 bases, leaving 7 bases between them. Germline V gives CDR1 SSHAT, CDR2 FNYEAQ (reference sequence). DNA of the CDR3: TGTGCCAGCAGCTTAGCGCTGACCGAGACCCAGTACTTC. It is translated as CASSLALTETQYF. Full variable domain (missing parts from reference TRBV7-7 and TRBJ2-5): GAGVSQSPRYKVTKRGQDVTLRCDPISSHATLYWYQQALGQGPEFLTYFNYEAQPDKSGLPSDRFSAERPEGSISTLTIQRTEQRDSAMYRCASSLALTETQYFGPGTRLLVL.

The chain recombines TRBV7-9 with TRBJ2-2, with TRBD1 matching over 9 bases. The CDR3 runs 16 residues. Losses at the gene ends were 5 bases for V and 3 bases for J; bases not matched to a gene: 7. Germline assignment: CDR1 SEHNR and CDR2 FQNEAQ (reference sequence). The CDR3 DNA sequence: TGTGCCAGCAGCATCCCGGACAGGGGTGACACCGGGGAGCTGTTTTTT. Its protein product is CASSIPDRGDTGELFF.

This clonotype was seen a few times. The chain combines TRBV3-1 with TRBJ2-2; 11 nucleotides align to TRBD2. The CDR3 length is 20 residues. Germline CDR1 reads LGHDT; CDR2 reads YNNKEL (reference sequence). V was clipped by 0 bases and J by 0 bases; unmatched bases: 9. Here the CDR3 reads CASSQDPGGLAGTNTGELFF. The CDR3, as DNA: TGTGCCAGCAGCCAAGATCCGGGAGGACTAGCGGGTACGAACACCGGGGAGCTGTTTTTT.

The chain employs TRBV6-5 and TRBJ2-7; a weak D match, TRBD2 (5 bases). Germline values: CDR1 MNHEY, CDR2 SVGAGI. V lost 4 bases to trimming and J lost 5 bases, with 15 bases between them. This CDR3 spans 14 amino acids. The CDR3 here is CASSSDWLVNEQYF. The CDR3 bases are TGTGCCAGCAGTTCGGACTGGTTAGTGAACGAGCAGTACTTC.

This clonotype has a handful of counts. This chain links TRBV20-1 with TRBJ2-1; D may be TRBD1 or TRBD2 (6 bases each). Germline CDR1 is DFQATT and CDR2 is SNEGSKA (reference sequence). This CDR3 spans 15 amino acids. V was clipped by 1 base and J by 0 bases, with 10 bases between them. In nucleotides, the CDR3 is TGCAGTGCTAGAGTCGGAGGGGGCTCCTACAATGAGCAGTTCTTC. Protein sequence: CSARVGGGSYNEQFF.

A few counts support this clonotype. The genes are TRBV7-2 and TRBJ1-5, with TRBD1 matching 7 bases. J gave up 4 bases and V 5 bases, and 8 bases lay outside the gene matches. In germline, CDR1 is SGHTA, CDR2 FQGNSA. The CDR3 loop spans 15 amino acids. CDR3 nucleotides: TGTGCCAGCAGCGGGCAGGGCAGGGGGAATCAGCCCCAGCATTTT. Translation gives CASSGQGRGNQPQHF. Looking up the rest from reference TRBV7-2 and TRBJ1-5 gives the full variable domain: GAGVSQSPSNKVTEKGKDVELRCDPISGHTALYWYRQSLGQGLEFLIYFQGNSAPDKSGLPSDRFSAERTGGSVSTLTIQRTQQEDSAVYLCASSGQGRGNQPQHFGDGTRLSIL.

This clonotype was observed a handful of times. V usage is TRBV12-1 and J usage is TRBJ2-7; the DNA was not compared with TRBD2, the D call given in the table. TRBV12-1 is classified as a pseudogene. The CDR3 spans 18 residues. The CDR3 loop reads CASSFKYPLAGSNYEQYF. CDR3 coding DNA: TGTGCCAGCAGCTTTAAATACCCGCTAGCGGGGTCTAACTACGAGCAGTACTTC.

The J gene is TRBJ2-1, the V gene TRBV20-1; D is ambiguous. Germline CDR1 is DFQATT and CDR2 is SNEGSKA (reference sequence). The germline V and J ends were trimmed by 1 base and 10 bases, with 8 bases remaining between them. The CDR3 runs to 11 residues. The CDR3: CSARVRREQFF. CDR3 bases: TGCAGTGCTAGAGTGAGGCGGGAGCAGTTCTTC.

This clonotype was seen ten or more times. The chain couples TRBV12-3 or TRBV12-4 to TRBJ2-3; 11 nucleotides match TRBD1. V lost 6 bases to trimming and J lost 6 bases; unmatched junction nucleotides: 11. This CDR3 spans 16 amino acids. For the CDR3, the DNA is TGTGCCAGCAGCCCCCTGAGGACAGGGGGCGCCGATACGCAGTATTTT. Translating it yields CASSPLRTGGADTQYF.

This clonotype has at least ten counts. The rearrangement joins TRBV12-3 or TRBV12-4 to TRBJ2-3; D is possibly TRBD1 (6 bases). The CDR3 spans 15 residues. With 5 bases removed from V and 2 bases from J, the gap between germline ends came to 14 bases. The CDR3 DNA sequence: TGTGCCAGCAGTCCCTCAGGGGTGATCACAGATACGCAGTATTTT. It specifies CASSPSGVITDTQYF.

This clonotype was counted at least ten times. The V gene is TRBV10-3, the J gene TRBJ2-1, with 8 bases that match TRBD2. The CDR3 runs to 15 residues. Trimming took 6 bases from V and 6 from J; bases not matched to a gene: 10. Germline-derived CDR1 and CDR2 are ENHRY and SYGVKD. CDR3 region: CAIRGEREFRNEQFF. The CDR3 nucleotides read TGTGCCATCAGGGGGGAGCGGGAGTTCCGCAATGAGCAGTTCTTC.